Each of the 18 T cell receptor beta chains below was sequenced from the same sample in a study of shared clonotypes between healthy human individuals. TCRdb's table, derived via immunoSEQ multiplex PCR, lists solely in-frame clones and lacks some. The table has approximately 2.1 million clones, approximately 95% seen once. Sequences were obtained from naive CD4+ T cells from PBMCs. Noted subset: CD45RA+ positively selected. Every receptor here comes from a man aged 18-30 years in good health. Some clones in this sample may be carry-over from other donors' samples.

This chain's CDR3 is CASSQGGMAGLSYEQYF. The CDR3 DNA is TGTGCCAGCAGCCAAGGCGGTATGGCAGGGCTTTCCTACGAGCAGTACTTC. The V gene is TRBV5-4, the J gene TRBJ2-7, with D tentatively TRBD1 (5 bases). With 4 bases removed from V and 1 base from J, the gap between germline ends came to 21 bases. Germline assignment: CDR1 SGHNT and CDR2 YYREEE (reference sequence). The CDR3 contains 17 residues.

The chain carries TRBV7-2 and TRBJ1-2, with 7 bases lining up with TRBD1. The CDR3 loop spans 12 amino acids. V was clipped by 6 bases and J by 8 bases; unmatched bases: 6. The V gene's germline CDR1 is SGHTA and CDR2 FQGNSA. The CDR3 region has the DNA TGTGCCAGCAGTTACAGGGGCTTCGGCTACACCTTC. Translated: CASSYRGFGYTF.

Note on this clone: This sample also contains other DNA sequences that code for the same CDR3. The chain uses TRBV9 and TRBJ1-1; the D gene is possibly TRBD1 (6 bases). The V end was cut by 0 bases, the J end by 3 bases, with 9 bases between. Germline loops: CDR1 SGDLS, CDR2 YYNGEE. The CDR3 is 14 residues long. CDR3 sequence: CASSVAGGYTEAFF. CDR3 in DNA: TGTGCCAGCAGCGTAGCTGGGGGCTACACTGAAGCTTTCTTT.

The CDR3 region has the DNA TGTGCCAGCAGCGTAGGCATCGCAAACTATGGCTACACCTTC. Amino acids: CASSVGIANYGYTF. The genes are TRBV9 and TRBJ1-2; D not certain. CDR3 length: 14 amino acids. Germline V lookup: CDR1 SGDLS, CDR2 YYNGEE. Trimming removed 0 bases from V and 2 bases from J, with 8 bases in between.

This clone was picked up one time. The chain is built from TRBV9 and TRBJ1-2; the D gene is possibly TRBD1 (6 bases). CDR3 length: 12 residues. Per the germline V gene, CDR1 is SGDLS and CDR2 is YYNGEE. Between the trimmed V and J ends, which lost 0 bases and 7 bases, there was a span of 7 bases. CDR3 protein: CASSVGGAGYTF. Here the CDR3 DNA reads TGTGCCAGCAGCGTAGGGGGGGCTGGCTACACCTTC.

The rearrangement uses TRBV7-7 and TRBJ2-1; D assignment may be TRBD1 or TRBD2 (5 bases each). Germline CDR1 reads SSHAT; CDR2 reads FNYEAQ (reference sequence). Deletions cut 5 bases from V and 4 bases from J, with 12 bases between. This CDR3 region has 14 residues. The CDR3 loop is CASSPGPRYNEQFF. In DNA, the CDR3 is TGTGCCAGCAGCCCGGGACCCAGGTACAATGAGCAGTTCTTC.

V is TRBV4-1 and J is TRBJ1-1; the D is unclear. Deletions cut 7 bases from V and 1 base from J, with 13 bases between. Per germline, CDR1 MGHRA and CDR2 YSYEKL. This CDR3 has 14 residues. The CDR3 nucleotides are TGCGCCAGCACCGAAGTGGGCAAGAACACTGAAGCTTTCTTT. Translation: CASTEVGKNTEAFF.

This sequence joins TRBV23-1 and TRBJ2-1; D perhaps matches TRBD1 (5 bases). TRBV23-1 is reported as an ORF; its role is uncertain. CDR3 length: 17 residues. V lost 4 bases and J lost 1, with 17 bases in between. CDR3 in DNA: TGCGCCAGCAGTCGCCCCCAGACAGAACGATCCTACAATGAGCAGTTCTTC. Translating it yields CASSRPQTERSYNEQFF.

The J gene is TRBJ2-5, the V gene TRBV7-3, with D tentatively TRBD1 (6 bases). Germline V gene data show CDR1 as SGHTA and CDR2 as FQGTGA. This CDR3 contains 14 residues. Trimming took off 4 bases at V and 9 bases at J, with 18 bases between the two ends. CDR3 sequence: CASSSQAGDTAQYF. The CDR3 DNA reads TGTGCCAGCAGCTCCCAGGCAGGGGATACGGCCCAGTACTTC.

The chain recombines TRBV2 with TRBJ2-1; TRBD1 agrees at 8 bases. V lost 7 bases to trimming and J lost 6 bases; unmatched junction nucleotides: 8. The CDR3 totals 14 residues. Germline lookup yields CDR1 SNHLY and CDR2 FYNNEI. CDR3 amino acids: CASTDRAYGNEQFF. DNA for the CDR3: TGTGCCAGCACGGACAGGGCCTACGGCAATGAGCAGTTCTTC. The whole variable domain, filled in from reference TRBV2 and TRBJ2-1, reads EPEVTQTPSHQVTQMGQEVILRCVPISNHLYFYWYRQILGQKVEFLVSFYNNEISEKSEIFDDQFSVERPDGSNFTLKIRSTKLEDSAMYFCASTDRAYGNEQFFGPGTRLTVL.

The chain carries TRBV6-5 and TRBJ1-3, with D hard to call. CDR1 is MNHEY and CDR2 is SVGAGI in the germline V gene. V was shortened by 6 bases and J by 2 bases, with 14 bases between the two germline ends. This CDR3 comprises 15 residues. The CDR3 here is CASRLTALPGNTIYF. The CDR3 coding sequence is TGTGCCAGCAGGTTAACAGCCCTCCCTGGAAACACCATATATTTT.

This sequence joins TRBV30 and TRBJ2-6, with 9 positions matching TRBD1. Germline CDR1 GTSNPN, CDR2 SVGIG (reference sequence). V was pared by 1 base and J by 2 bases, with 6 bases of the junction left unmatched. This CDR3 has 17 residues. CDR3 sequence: CAWSGVTGGAGANVLTF. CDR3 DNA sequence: TGTGCCTGGAGTGGGGTTACAGGGGGCGCTGGGGCCAACGTCCTGACTTTC.

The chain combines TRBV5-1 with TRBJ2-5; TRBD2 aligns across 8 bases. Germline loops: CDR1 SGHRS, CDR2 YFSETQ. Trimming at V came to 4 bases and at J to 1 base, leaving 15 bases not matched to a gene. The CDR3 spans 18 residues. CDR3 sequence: CASSRYQRGITLQETQYF. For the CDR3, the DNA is TGCGCCAGCAGCAGGTATCAGCGGGGGATTACGCTCCAAGAGACCCAGTACTTC.

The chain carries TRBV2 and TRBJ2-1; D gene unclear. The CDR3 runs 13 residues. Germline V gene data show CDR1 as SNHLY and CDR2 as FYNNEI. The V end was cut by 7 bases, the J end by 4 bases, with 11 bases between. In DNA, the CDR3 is TGTGCCAGCAAGTCCAACCCATACAATGAGCAGTTCTTC. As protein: CASKSNPYNEQFF.

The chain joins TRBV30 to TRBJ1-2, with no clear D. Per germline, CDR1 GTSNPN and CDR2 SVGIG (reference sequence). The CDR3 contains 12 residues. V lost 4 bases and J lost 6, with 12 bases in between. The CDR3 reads CAWMGETHGYTF. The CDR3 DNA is TGTGCCTGGATGGGAGAGACCCATGGCTACACCTTC.

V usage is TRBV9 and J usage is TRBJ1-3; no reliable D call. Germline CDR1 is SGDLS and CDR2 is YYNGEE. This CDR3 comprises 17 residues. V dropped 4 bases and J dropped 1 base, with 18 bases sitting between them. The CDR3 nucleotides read TGTGCCAGCAGCACCCAGGTCCTTCCAAGTTCTGGAAACACCATATATTTT. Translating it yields CASSTQVLPSSGNTIYF.

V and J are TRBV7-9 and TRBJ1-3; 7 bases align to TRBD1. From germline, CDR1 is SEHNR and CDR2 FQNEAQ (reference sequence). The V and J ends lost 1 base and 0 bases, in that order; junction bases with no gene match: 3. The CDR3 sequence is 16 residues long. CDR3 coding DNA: TGTGCCAGCAGCTTAGGAGGGACAGCCTCTGGAAACACCATATATTTT. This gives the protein CASSLGGTASGNTIYF.

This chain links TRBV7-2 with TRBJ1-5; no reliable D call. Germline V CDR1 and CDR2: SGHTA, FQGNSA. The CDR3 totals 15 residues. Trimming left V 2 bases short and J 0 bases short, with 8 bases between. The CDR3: CASSLFWASNQPQHF. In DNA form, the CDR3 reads TGTGCCAGCAGCTTATTTTGGGCTAGCAATCAGCCCCAGCATTTT.